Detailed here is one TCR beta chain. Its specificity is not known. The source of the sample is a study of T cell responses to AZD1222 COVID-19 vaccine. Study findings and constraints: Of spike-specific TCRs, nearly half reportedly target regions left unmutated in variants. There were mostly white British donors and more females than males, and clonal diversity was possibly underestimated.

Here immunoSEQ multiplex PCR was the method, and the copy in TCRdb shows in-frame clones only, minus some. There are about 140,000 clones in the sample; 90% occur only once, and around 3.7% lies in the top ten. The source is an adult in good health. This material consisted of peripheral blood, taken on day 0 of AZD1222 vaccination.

The CDR3: CASSSGRELYYNEQFF. Written as DNA, the CDR3 is TGCGCCAGCAGCTCAGGGCGGGAGCTTTACTACAATGAGCAGTTCTTC. J is TRBJ2-1 and V is TRBV5-1; 7 bases line up with TRBD2. J was trimmed by 3 bases and V by 3 bases; bases with no gene match: 9. Per the germline V gene, CDR1 is SGHRS and CDR2 is YFSETQ. The CDR3 length is 16 residues.